The 23 T cell receptor beta chains below were found in one sample sequenced in a study of shared clonotypes between healthy human individuals. The method was immunoSEQ multiplex PCR; TCRdb's version includes in-frame clones alone and lacks a portion of them. The repertoire holds more than 1,200,000 clones, roughly 98.5% seen once, with about 0.34% in the top ten. The material sequenced was naive CD4+ T cells sorted from blood. Specified subset: CD45RA+ positively selected. All receptors come from a man between 25 and 39 years old in good health.

V gene TRBV27 combines with J gene TRBJ2-3; 15 bases fit TRBD2. CDR1 and CDR2 (germline): MNHEY, SMNVEV (reference sequence). Trimming at V came to 7 bases and at J to 3 bases, leaving 17 bases not matched to a gene. The CDR3 has 20 residues. The CDR3: CASTKVRTSGRALDTDTQYF. The CDR3, as DNA: TGTGCCAGCACCAAAGTCAGGACTAGCGGGAGGGCCCTCGATACAGATACGCAGTATTTT.

V and J are TRBV15 and TRBJ2-1, with TRBD2 matching 12 bases. The CDR3 is made up of 17 amino acids. Germline V gives CDR1 LNHNV, CDR2 YYDKDF (reference sequence). Germline trimming cut 2 bases from V and 5 bases from J; bases unmatched to any gene: 7. CDR3 bases: TGTGCCACCAGCAGACTAGCGGGAGGGCCGGGGCACAATGAGCAGTTCTTC. Protein product: CATSRLAGGPGHNEQFF. The full variable domain, with the rest looked up from reference TRBV15 and TRBJ2-1, is DAMVIQNPRYQVTQFGKPVTLSCSQTLNHNVMYWYQQKSSQAPKLLFHYYDKDFNNEADTPDNFQSRRPNTSFCFLDIRSPGLGDTAMYLCATSRLAGGPGHNEQFFGPGTRLTVL.

The chain combines TRBV9 with TRBJ2-3, with D possibly being TRBD1 (5 bases). The CDR3 is 15 amino acids. The V end lost 0 bases, the J end lost 2 bases, and 10 bases lay between the germline ends. CDR1 and CDR2 (germline): SGDLS, YYNGEE. The CDR3 sequence is CASSVDYRTTDTQYF. The DNA of the CDR3 is TGTGCCAGCAGCGTAGATTACAGGACCACAGATACGCAGTATTTT.

A remark on this clone: The sample holds other DNA sequences that translate to the same CDR3. This chain uses TRBV7-9 with TRBJ1-1; no clear D. Germline values: CDR1 SEHNR, CDR2 FQNEAQ (reference sequence). This CDR3 region has 13 residues. Deletions cut 1 base from V and 1 base from J, with 4 bases between. CDR3 sequence (DNA): TGTGCCAGCAGCTTAGGTGCGAACACTGAAGCTTTCTTT. The encoded protein is CASSLGANTEAFF. The entire variable domain, with the rest obtained from reference TRBV7-9 and TRBJ1-1, is as follows: DTGVSQNPRHKITKRGQNVTFRCDPISEHNRLYWYRQTLGQGPEFLTYFQNEAQLEKSRLLSDRFSAERPKGSFSTLEIQRTEQGDSAMYLCASSLGANTEAFFGQGTRLTVV.

The chain carries TRBV2 and TRBJ2-7; possibly TRBD1 for D (6 bases). The CDR3 contains 13 residues. Germline V lookup: CDR1 SNHLY, CDR2 FYNNEI. Trimming removed 7 bases at V and 2 bases at J, with 12 bases between. Here the CDR3 DNA reads TGTGCCAGCAACCAACAGGGAACCTACGAGCAGTACTTC. Its translation is CASNQQGTYEQYF.

The rearrangement uses TRBV5-4 and TRBJ1-2; 8 bases match TRBD1. The germline V gene encodes CDR1 SGHNT and CDR2 YYREEE (reference sequence). The CDR3 is made up of 16 amino acids. With V trimmed by 3 bases and J by 8 bases, 15 bases remained unmatched. The CDR3 nucleotides are TGTGCCAGCAGCTCGCCGAGCAGGGGGCAAAAGAAAGGCTACACCTTC. It yields the protein CASSSPSRGQKKGYTF.

The rearrangement uses TRBV7-9 and TRBJ2-5, with a possible D match to TRBD1 (5 bases). Trimming removed 4 bases from V and 5 bases from J, with 14 bases in between. The V gene's germline CDR1 is SEHNR and CDR2 FQNEAQ (reference sequence). This CDR3 spans 14 amino acids. CDR3 in DNA: TGTGCCAGCAGCTCATGGGGCCCCCAGGAGACCCAGTACTTC. This translates into CASSSWGPQETQYF. Full variable domain (rest looked up from reference TRBV7-9 and TRBJ2-5): DTGVSQNPRHKITKRGQNVTFRCDPISEHNRLYWYRQTLGQGPEFLTYFQNEAQLEKSRLLSDRFSAERPKGSFSTLEIQRTEQGDSAMYLCASSSWGPQETQYFGPGTRLLVL.

This clone has just one count. V gene TRBV18 combines with J gene TRBJ1-1; TRBD1 matches at 12 bases. With V trimmed by 1 base and J by 8 bases, 14 bases remained unmatched. CDR1 and CDR2 (germline): KGHSH, LQKENI. CDR3 length: 18 residues. The CDR3 loop is CASSPLAGQGAQGGEAFF. CDR3 in DNA: TGTGCCAGCTCACCACTCGCGGGACAGGGGGCGCAGGGAGGGGAAGCTTTCTTT.

This sequence joins TRBV7-3 and TRBJ2-1; TRBD2 matches at 9 bases. Trimming removed 5 bases from V and 3 bases from J; junction bases left unmatched: 8. Germline V gene lookup returns CDR1 SGHTA and CDR2 FQGTGA. The CDR3 is made up of 16 amino acids. The chain's CDR3 is CASSLKAGGGYNEQFF. In DNA form, the CDR3 reads TGTGCCAGCAGCCTTAAGGCGGGAGGGGGCTACAATGAGCAGTTCTTC. Full variable domain (remainder filled in from reference TRBV7-3 and TRBJ2-1): GAGVSQTPSNKVTEKGKYVELRCDPISGHTALYWYRQSLGQGPEFLIYFQGTGAADDSGLPNDRFFAVRPEGSVSTLKIQRTERGDSAVYLCASSLKAGGGYNEQFFGPGTRLTVL.

The chain couples TRBV27 to TRBJ2-7; D possibly corresponds to TRBD1 (5 bases). V lost 3 bases and J 3 bases, leaving 12 bases between the germline ends. Germline V gene sequence: CDR1 MNHEY, CDR2 SMNVEV (reference sequence). CDR3 length: 14 residues. The CDR3 loop reads CASSFAQASYEQYF. CDR3 in DNA: TGTGCCAGCAGTTTCGCACAGGCCAGCTACGAGCAGTACTTC.

The chain combines TRBV7-9 with TRBJ2-2; 7 positions agree with TRBD1. Germline CDR1 and CDR2: SEHNR and FQNEAQ (reference sequence). J lost 1 base, V lost 1 base, and 6 bases had no gene match. The CDR3 sequence is 17 residues long. The chain's CDR3 is CASSLGLTGVNTGELFF. The CDR3 DNA is TGTGCCAGCAGCTTAGGACTAACAGGGGTGAACACCGGGGAGCTGTTTTTT.

The chain uses TRBV28 and TRBJ1-2; the D is unclear. Trimming removed 5 bases from V and 8 bases from J, with 18 bases in between. This CDR3 is 14 amino acids long. Germline lookup yields CDR1 MDHEN and CDR2 SYDVKM. The CDR3 DNA reads TGTGCCAGCAGTCCTCTCGCCCCCAGTCGGGGCTACACCTTC. Its protein is CASSPLAPSRGYTF.

This clone showed up just once. V gene TRBV2 combines with J gene TRBJ2-5; TRBD2 is a possible D gene (6 bases). CDR1 and CDR2 from the germline V gene are SNHLY and FYNNEI. This CDR3 spans 15 amino acids. The V and J ends lost 3 bases and 4 bases respectively, with 15 bases between them. CDR3 bases: TGTGCCAGCAGTGAGTACGGGAGCGGCCTAGAGACCCAGTACTTC. The encoded protein is CASSEYGSGLETQYF.

Of note for this clone: The sample carries other DNA sequences with the same CDR3. V usage is TRBV18 and J usage is TRBJ1-5; 8 bases fit TRBD1. CDR3 size: 14 residues. V trimming: 3 bases; J trimming: 4 bases; junction bases outside the gene matches: 2. Germline V gene sequence: CDR1 KGHSH, CDR2 LQKENI. The CDR3 protein is CASSPTGGNQPQHF. CDR3 in DNA: TGTGCCAGCTCACCTACAGGGGGAAATCAGCCCCAGCATTTT.

V usage is TRBV7-9 and J usage is TRBJ2-1, with D possibly matching TRBD1 (5 bases). Germline lookup yields CDR1 SEHNR and CDR2 FQNEAQ (reference sequence). The CDR3 loop spans 16 amino acids. V lost 4 bases and J 0 bases, leaving 13 bases between the germline ends. CDR3 DNA sequence: TGTGCCAGCAGCTATCAGGGTGTAACCTCCTACAATGAGCAGTTCTTC. Translating it yields CASSYQGVTSYNEQFF.

The chain links TRBV28 to TRBJ1-1; no clear D. Trimming shortened V by 6 bases and J by 6 bases, and 14 bases separated the two germline ends. The CDR3 is made up of 13 amino acids. Germline V CDR1 and CDR2: MDHEN, SYDVKM. The CDR3 reads CASSPPGPAEAFF. The CDR3 DNA reads as TGTGCCAGCAGCCCCCCCGGTCCGGCTGAAGCTTTCTTT.

The chain carries TRBV4-3 and TRBJ2-7; D may be TRBD2 (6 bases). This CDR3 has 16 amino acids. Trimming stripped 1 base from V and 3 bases from J, with 16 bases between. Germline CDR1 is LGHNA and CDR2 is YSLEER. The CDR3 DNA is TGCGCCAGCAGCCAAGTTGGAGGGGCCGTAAACTACGAGCAGTACTTC. Amino acids: CASSQVGGAVNYEQYF.

The chain uses TRBV7-9 and TRBJ2-2; D is ambiguous. This CDR3 spans 14 amino acids. Germline V lookup: CDR1 SEHNR, CDR2 FQNEAQ (reference sequence). Trimming shortened V by 1 base and J by 5 bases, and 8 bases separated the two germline ends. The CDR3 region is CASSLEGWTGELFF. The CDR3 nucleotides read TGTGCCAGCAGCTTAGAGGGATGGACCGGGGAGCTGTTTTTT.

The V gene is TRBV7-6, the J gene TRBJ1-2; a weak D match, TRBD1 (6 bases). Trimming left V 4 bases short and J 4 bases short, with 19 bases between. The CDR3 spans 16 residues. In germline, CDR1 is SGHVS, CDR2 FNYEAQ. CDR3 in amino acids: CASSSHDRRLTYGYTF. The CDR3 DNA is TGTGCCAGCAGCTCCCACGACAGGAGATTAACCTATGGCTACACCTTC.

This sequence joins TRBV7-8 and TRBJ2-2; D is tentatively TRBD1 or TRBD2 (6 bases each). V lost 8 bases and J 5 bases, leaving 15 bases between the germline ends. CDR1 SGHVS and CDR2 FQNEAQ come from the germline V gene. This CDR3 region has 14 residues. The CDR3 loop reads CASGGGTRTGELFF. The CDR3 bases are TGTGCCAGCGGAGGCGGGACACGGACCGGGGAGCTGTTTTTT.

The chain employs TRBV27 and TRBJ2-6; D ambiguous. The ends were cut back, 5 bases at V and 3 bases at J, with 11 bases in the middle. The CDR3 runs 15 residues. Per the germline V gene, CDR1 is MNHEY and CDR2 is SMNVEV (reference sequence). In DNA, the CDR3 is TGTGCCAGCAGTAGCTGGTTCGGTGGGGCCAACGTCCTGACTTTC. This translates into CASSSWFGGANVLTF. Variable domain in full (rest from reference TRBV27 and TRBJ2-6): EAQVTQNPRYLITVTGKKLTVTCSQNMNHEYMSWYRQDPGLGLRQIYYSMNVEVTDKGDVPEGYKVSRKEKRNFPLILESPSPNQTSLYFCASSSWFGGANVLTFGAGSRLTVL.

The DNA for the CDR3 is TGCGCCAGCAGCCTGGACGGATCCGGGGAGCTGTTTTTT. Amino acid sequence: CASSLDGSGELFF. The V and J genes are TRBV5-1 and TRBJ2-2; D uncertain. The CDR3 is 13 residues long. In germline, CDR1 is SGHRS, CDR2 YFSETQ. Trimming removed 4 bases from V and 6 bases from J, with 10 bases in between.

The chain is built from TRBV2 and TRBJ2-1; 9 bases fit TRBD1. The CDR3 totals 15 residues. V lost 6 bases to trimming and J lost 9 bases; unmatched junction nucleotides: 12. Germline V gives CDR1 SNHLY, CDR2 FYNNEI. For the CDR3, the DNA is TGTGCCAGCAGCCCGAGGAGACAGGGGGTCAGTGAGCAGTTCTTC. It translates to CASSPRRQGVSEQFF.